Listed here is a single TCR beta chain. Combining a sample-barcoded 5' primer with a J-beta primer mix, a second PCR ran for roughly 7 to 11 cycles. From the 5' RACE reads, TCRdb called clonotypes with MiXCR, one entry per CDR3 protein. The sample includes hundreds of thousands of distinct CDR3 sequences, over 20% of them seen just once. CDR1 and CDR2 from the germline V gene are SQVTM and ANQGSEA. The CDR3 contains 12 residues. V gave up 6 bases and J gave up 1 base, with 6 bases separating them. This entry is derived from a study of blood T cells in healthy people across ages. The rearrangement uses TRBV29-1 and TRBJ2-2, with D unclear. This receptor was taken from an older man in good health. Specimen: blood. The CDR3 nucleotides read TGCAGCGTGGACGGGAACACCGGGGAGCTGTTTTTT. It codes for CSVDGNTGELFF.